The 30 T cell receptor beta chains below all came from one sample that was sequenced in a study of blood T cell repertoires in COVID-19. Profiled with immunoSEQ multiplex PCR; TCRdb holds only in-frame clones, not every one. This table holds some 50,000 clones, approximately 90% found once. Sequenced input: peripheral blood. The receptors were sampled from a man aged 50 to 59 with acute or convalescent COVID-19.

The chain links TRBV10-1 to TRBJ1-1; D possibly corresponds to TRBD1 (6 bases). The germline gives CDR1 WNHNN, CDR2 SYGVQD (reference sequence). V was shortened by 3 bases and J by 4 bases, with 12 bases between the two germline ends. This CDR3 contains 14 residues. The CDR3 DNA reads TGCGCCAGCAGTGAAGGGGGGGGAGTCACTGAAGCTTTCTTT. This codes for CASSEGGGVTEAFF.

This clone was observed a few times. The chain employs TRBV6-5 and TRBJ1-2; perhaps TRBD1 as D (5 bases). Germline V gene lookup returns CDR1 MNHEY and CDR2 SVGAGI. The CDR3 spans 12 residues. Trimming pared 6 bases from V and 4 bases from J, leaving 9 bases between. CDR3 nucleotide sequence: TGTGCCAGCAGCAGCGGGGGCTATGGCTACACCTTC. It translates to CASSSGGYGYTF.

The chain combines TRBV3-1 (or the pseudogene TRBV3-2) with TRBJ1-4, with TRBD1 identical over 8 bases. J lost 8 bases, V lost 1 base, and 6 bases had no gene match. Germline values: CDR1 LGHDT, CDR2 YNNKEL (reference sequence). The CDR3 is 15 amino acids. CDR3 nucleotide sequence: TGTGCCAGCAGCCAAGCGTCAGGGGGCCAAGAAAAACTGTTTTTT. It encodes CASSQASGGQEKLFF.

The V gene is TRBV13, the J gene TRBJ2-5, with 11 bases that match TRBD2. Germline V gene data show CDR1 as PRHDT and CDR2 as FYEKMQ (reference sequence). V was clipped by 5 bases and J by 5 bases; unmatched bases: 10. CDR3 size: 16 residues. The CDR3 region is CASSARLAGLGETQYF. The CDR3 DNA reads TGTGCCAGCAGCGCTAGACTAGCGGGGCTCGGGGAGACCCAGTACTTC. The full variable domain, completed using reference TRBV13 and TRBJ2-5, is AAGVIQSPRHLIKEKRETATLKCYPIPRHDTVYWYQQGPGQDPQFLISFYEKMQSDKGSIPDRFSAQQFSDYHSELNMSSLELGDSALYFCASSARLAGLGETQYFGPGTRLLVL.

The rearrangement uses TRBV12-3 or TRBV12-4 and TRBJ1-2, with D hard to call. The CDR3 is 13 amino acids. V lost 3 bases and J lost 8, with 13 bases in between. This CDR3 is CASSFGGLGGYTF. In DNA, the CDR3 is TGTGCCAGCAGTTTTGGAGGGTTGGGGGGCTACACCTTC.

The chain recombines TRBV19 with TRBJ1-1, with D possibly matching TRBD1 (6 bases). Germline CDR1 LNHDA, CDR2 SQIVND (reference sequence). Trimming removed 4 bases at V and 6 bases at J, with 15 bases between. The CDR3 contains 14 residues. The DNA of the CDR3 is TGTGCCAGTAGTAGATCGGACAGACGTCCTGAAGCTTTCTTT. Translated, it gives CASSRSDRRPEAFF.

The chain uses TRBV5-8 and TRBJ1-2; 9 bases align to TRBD1. The V gene's germline CDR1 is SGHTS and CDR2 YDEGEE. V was clipped by 1 base and J by 7 bases; unmatched bases: 11. This CDR3 comprises 16 residues. The CDR3 region has the DNA TGTGCCAGCAGCTTGCGAGGGACAGGGATTTTTAGTGGCTACACCTTC. Its protein is CASSLRGTGIFSGYTF.

This clone was found a few times. V usage is TRBV19 and J usage is TRBJ1-2; D is possibly TRBD1 (5 bases). Germline CDR1 is LNHDA and CDR2 is SQIVND (reference sequence). The CDR3 has 14 amino acids. V was cut by 1 base and J by 2 bases, with 8 bases left in between. The CDR3 sequence is CASSIASGNYGYTF. The CDR3 DNA reads as TGTGCCAGTAGTATAGCTTCAGGGAACTATGGCTACACCTTC.

This clone was seen just once. The V and J genes are TRBV7-3 and TRBJ2-2, with 8 bases fitting TRBD1. Per the germline V gene, CDR1 is SGHTA and CDR2 is FQGTGA. The CDR3 totals 13 residues. V was pared by 10 bases and J by 5 bases, with 6 bases of the junction left unmatched. The CDR3 coding sequence is TGTGCCACCGGTTACAGGGGGACCGGGGAGCTGTTTTTT. It specifies CATGYRGTGELFF.

The V call is TRBV11-3, the J call TRBJ2-1; 8 positions agree with TRBD2. The CDR3 covers 16 residues. Trimming at V came to 0 bases and at J to 2 bases, leaving 3 bases not matched to a gene. The V gene's germline CDR1 is SGHNT and CDR2 YENEEA. As DNA, the CDR3 is TGTGCCAGCAGCTTAGATAGCGGGACCCCCTACAATGAGCAGTTCTTC. As protein: CASSLDSGTPYNEQFF.

This clone appeared a single time. The chain employs TRBV30 and TRBJ1-6; TRBD1 aligns across 9 bases. The germline gives CDR1 GTSNPN, CDR2 SVGIG (reference sequence). This CDR3 comprises 17 residues. After removal of 7 bases from V and 1 base from J, the junction contained 11 bases not matched to a gene. This chain's CDR3 is CALHRDRVSSYNSPLHF. CDR3 coding DNA: TGTGCCTTGCACCGGGACAGGGTTTCGTCCTATAATTCACCCCTCCACTTT.

This CDR3 is CASSLGLAGDEQYF. CDR3 sequence (DNA): TGCGCCAGCAGCTTGGGACTAGCGGGAGACGAGCAGTACTTC. The V and J genes are TRBV5-1 and TRBJ2-7, with TRBD2 matching 12 bases. This CDR3 is 14 amino acids long. Germline assignment: CDR1 SGHRS and CDR2 YFSETQ. Trimming at V came to 0 bases and at J to 5 bases, leaving 0 bases not matched to a gene.

V and J are TRBV7-8 and TRBJ2-2, with D possibly being TRBD2 (6 bases). Trimming cost V 1 base and J 0 bases, with 9 bases left between them. Germline CDR1 and CDR2: SGHVS and FQNEAQ. The CDR3 is 16 amino acids. The CDR3 DNA reads TGTGCCAGCAGCTTAGGCGGCGGGACGAACACCGGGGAGCTGTTTTTT. The encoded protein is CASSLGGGTNTGELFF.

The rearrangement joins TRBV18 to TRBJ2-2; 7 bases align to TRBD1. With 6 bases clipped from V and 3 bases from J, the junction kept 4 bases outside the gene matches. This CDR3 contains 14 residues. Germline loops: CDR1 KGHSH, CDR2 LQKENI. In nucleotides, the CDR3 is TGTGCCAGCTCTCCGGGACAGTACACCGGGGAGCTGTTTTTT. Encoded protein: CASSPGQYTGELFF.

The chain carries TRBV11-2 and TRBJ2-2; 10 bases are a match to TRBD2. V dropped 7 bases and J dropped 6; count of bases not matched to a gene: 11. Germline values: CDR1 SGHAT, CDR2 FQNNGV. This CDR3 is 16 amino acids long. The DNA for the CDR3 is TGTGCCAGCAACAGAAGGGCTAGCGGGGGCCCCGGGGAGCTGTTTTTT. It codes for CASNRRASGGPGELFF. Filled out from reference TRBV11-2 and TRBJ2-2, the complete variable domain reads EAGVAQSPRYKIIEKRQSVAFWCNPISGHATLYWYQQILGQGPKLLIQFQNNGVVDDSQLPKDRFSAERLKGVDSTLKIQPAKLEDSAVYLCASNRRASGGPGELFFGEGSRLTVL.

The rearrangement joins TRBV7-3 to TRBJ2-6; 11 nucleotides match TRBD1. The CDR3 extends over 19 amino acids. CDR1 is SGHTA, CDR2 FQGTGA, per germline. The V and J ends lost 5 bases and 0 bases, in that order; junction bases with no gene match: 9. The CDR3 loop reads CASSTYGQGAYSGANVLTF. The CDR3 bases are TGTGCCAGCAGCACTTATGGACAGGGGGCTTACTCTGGGGCCAACGTCCTGACTTTC.

In this sample, this clone turned up once. V gene TRBV7-3 combines with J gene TRBJ2-1; a possible D gene is TRBD2 (6 bases). The germline V gene has CDR1 SGHTA and CDR2 FQGTGA. There are 13 residues in the CDR3. V lost 6 bases and J 5 bases, leaving 11 bases between the germline ends. CDR3 coding DNA: TGTGCCAGCAGATCGGGAGCCGACAATGAGCAGTTCTTC. Its translation: CASRSGADNEQFF. Complete variable domain (other parts from reference TRBV7-3 and TRBJ2-1): GAGVSQTPSNKVTEKGKYVELRCDPISGHTALYWYRQSLGQGPEFLIYFQGTGAADDSGLPNDRFFAVRPEGSVSTLKIQRTERGDSAVYLCASRSGADNEQFFGPGTRLTVL.

CDR3 residues: CASSLTDYLKGYTF. CDR3 DNA: TGTGCCAGCAGCTTGACAGATTACCTGAAGGGCTACACCTTC. The chain is built from TRBV2 and TRBJ1-2; tentatively, D is TRBD1 (5 bases). The germline V gene has CDR1 SNHLY and CDR2 FYNNEI. This CDR3 region has 14 residues. Between the trimmed V and J ends, which lost 6 bases and 8 bases, there was a span of 19 bases. The entire variable domain, with the rest obtained from reference TRBV2 and TRBJ1-2, is as follows: EPEVTQTPSHQVTQMGQEVILRCVPISNHLYFYWYRQILGQKVEFLVSFYNNEISEKSEIFDDQFSVERPDGSNFTLKIRSTKLEDSAMYFCASSLTDYLKGYTFGSGTRLTVV.

The V and J genes are TRBV4-2 and TRBJ1-1; TRBD1 is a possible D gene (6 bases). CDR1 is LGHNA, CDR2 YNFKEQ, per germline. Between the trimmed V and J ends, which lost 0 bases and 0 bases, there was a span of 8 bases. CDR3 length: 15 residues. The CDR3 reads CASSQEGGMNTEAFF. The DNA of the CDR3 is TGTGCCAGCAGCCAAGAAGGGGGAATGAACACTGAAGCTTTCTTT.

The chain is built from TRBV5-8 and TRBJ2-3, with 8 nucleotides matching TRBD2. The CDR3 is 13 amino acids. The V gene's germline CDR1 is SGHTS and CDR2 YDEGEE. Trimming took 10 bases from V and 4 from J; bases not matched to a gene: 8. The CDR3 DNA is TGTGCCTCGTTGGGCGGGGGGTCAGATACGCAGTATTTT. Residues: CASLGGGSDTQYF. The entire variable domain, with the rest obtained from reference TRBV5-8 and TRBJ2-3, is as follows: EAGVTQSPTHLIKTRGQQATLRCSPISGHTSVYWYQQALGLGLQFLLWYDEGEERNRGNFPPRFSGRQFPNYSSELNVNALELEDSALYLCASLGGGSDTQYFGPGTRLTVL.

The rearrangement joins TRBV19 to TRBJ1-4, with 7 bases identical to TRBD1. Germline CDR1 reads LNHDA; CDR2 reads SQIVND (reference sequence). The V and J ends lost 2 bases and 2 bases, in that order; junction bases with no gene match: 5. The CDR3 totals 16 residues. The chain's CDR3 is CASSIRTGATNEKLFF. The CDR3 nucleotides are TGTGCCAGTAGTATAAGAACAGGGGCGACTAATGAAAAACTGTTTTTT. The full variable domain, completed using reference TRBV19 and TRBJ1-4, is DGGITQSPKYLFRKEGQNVTLSCEQNLNHDAMYWYRQDPGQGLRLIYYSQIVNDFQKGDIAEGYSVSREKKESFPLTVTSAQKNPTAFYLCASSIRTGATNEKLFFGSGTQLSVL.

The gene calls are TRBV10-3 and TRBJ2-1; 13 positions agree with TRBD2. Germline CDR1 reads ENHRY; CDR2 reads SYGVKD. The CDR3 is 15 residues long. Trimming cost V 6 bases and J 6 bases; bases outside gene matches: 5. The CDR3 is CAISVTSGRTNEQFF. DNA of the CDR3: TGTGCCATCAGCGTGACTAGCGGGAGGACCAATGAGCAGTTCTTC.

The chain uses TRBV11-2 and TRBJ2-2; D unclear. The V end lost 6 bases, the J end lost 2 bases, and 4 bases lay between the germline ends. Per germline, CDR1 SGHAT and CDR2 FQNNGV. This CDR3 has 12 amino acids. DNA for the CDR3: TGTGCCAGCAGTCATAACACCGGGGAGCTGTTTTTT. This encodes CASSHNTGELFF.

The chain couples TRBV9 to TRBJ1-1; the D is unclear. Per germline, CDR1 SGDLS and CDR2 YYNGEE. The CDR3 sequence is 13 residues long. V shed 0 bases and J shed 10 bases, with 13 bases lying between them. As DNA, the CDR3 is TGTGCCAGCAGCGTAGTACTCGGAGGGCGAGCTTTCTTT. Encoded protein: CASSVVLGGRAFF.

The chain has TRBV7-2 and TRBJ1-1, with D maybe TRBD1 (6 bases). V lost 5 bases and J lost 5, with 18 bases in between. CDR1 and CDR2 from the germline V gene are SGHTA and FQGNSA. This CDR3 comprises 15 residues. The CDR3 bases are TGTGCCAGCAGCCCCTCCCCACAGGGTTGGACTGAAGCTTTCTTT. This codes for CASSPSPQGWTEAFF.

The table lists this clone with a few counts. In the same sample, other DNA sequences code for this CDR3. The chain has TRBV5-4 and TRBJ2-3, with TRBD2 identical over 9 bases. With V trimmed by 1 base and J by 1 base, 4 bases remained unmatched. This CDR3 contains 16 residues. Germline CDR1 is SGHNT and CDR2 is YYREEE (reference sequence). CDR3 coding DNA: TGTGCCAGCAGCTTGCGATTAGCGGGGGGCACAGATACGCAGTATTTT. Protein: CASSLRLAGGTDTQYF.

The J gene is TRBJ2-7, the V gene TRBV19; 7 bases fit TRBD1. Germline assignment: CDR1 LNHDA and CDR2 SQIVND (reference sequence). The CDR3 has 16 amino acids. V lost 6 bases and J lost 0; bases outside the gene matches: 11. CDR3: CASRIAGTAASYEQYF. CDR3 DNA sequence: TGTGCCAGTAGGATCGCCGGGACAGCAGCCTCCTACGAGCAGTACTTC. Based on the CDR3 plus reference TRBV19 and TRBJ2-7, the full variable domain is DGGITQSPKYLFRKEGQNVTLSCEQNLNHDAMYWYRQDPGQGLRLIYYSQIVNDFQKGDIAEGYSVSREKKESFPLTVTSAQKNPTAFYLCASRIAGTAASYEQYFGPGTRLTVT.

CDR3 sequence: CASSPTGMETQYF. CDR3 sequence (DNA): TGTGCCAGCAGCCCGACAGGGATGGAGACCCAGTACTTC. V and J are TRBV5-4 and TRBJ2-5, with 7 nucleotides matching TRBD1. The V gene's germline CDR1 is SGHNT and CDR2 YYREEE (reference sequence). This CDR3 has 13 residues. Trimming cost V 4 bases and J 5 bases; bases outside gene matches: 5.

The chain couples TRBV5-6 to TRBJ2-5; D not certain. The CDR3 sequence is 11 residues long. V lost 3 bases to trimming and J lost 4 bases, with 4 bases between them. Germline V gene lookup returns CDR1 SGHDT and CDR2 YYEEEE. The CDR3 region has the DNA TGTGCCAGCAGCTACAGAGAGACCCAGTACTTC. Its protein product is CASSYRETQYF.

The chain carries TRBV6-6 and TRBJ2-5, with TRBD1 as a possible D gene (5 bases). The V gene's germline CDR1 is MNHNY and CDR2 SVGAGI (reference sequence). The CDR3 extends over 15 amino acids. V gave up 4 bases and J gave up 1 base, with 13 bases separating them. Here the CDR3 reads CASSWGQPAQETQYF. The CDR3 region has the DNA TGTGCCAGCAGTTGGGGCCAACCTGCCCAAGAGACCCAGTACTTC.